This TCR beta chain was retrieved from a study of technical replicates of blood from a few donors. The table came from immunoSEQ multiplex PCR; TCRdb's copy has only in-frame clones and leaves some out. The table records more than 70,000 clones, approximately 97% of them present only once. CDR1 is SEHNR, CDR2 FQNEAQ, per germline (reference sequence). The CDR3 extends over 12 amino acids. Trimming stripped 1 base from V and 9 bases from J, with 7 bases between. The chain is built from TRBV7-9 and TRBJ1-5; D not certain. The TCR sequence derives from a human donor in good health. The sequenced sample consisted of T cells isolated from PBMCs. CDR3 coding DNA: TGTGCCAGCAGCTTAGGCGGATTGCCCCAGCATTTT. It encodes CASSLGGLPQHF.